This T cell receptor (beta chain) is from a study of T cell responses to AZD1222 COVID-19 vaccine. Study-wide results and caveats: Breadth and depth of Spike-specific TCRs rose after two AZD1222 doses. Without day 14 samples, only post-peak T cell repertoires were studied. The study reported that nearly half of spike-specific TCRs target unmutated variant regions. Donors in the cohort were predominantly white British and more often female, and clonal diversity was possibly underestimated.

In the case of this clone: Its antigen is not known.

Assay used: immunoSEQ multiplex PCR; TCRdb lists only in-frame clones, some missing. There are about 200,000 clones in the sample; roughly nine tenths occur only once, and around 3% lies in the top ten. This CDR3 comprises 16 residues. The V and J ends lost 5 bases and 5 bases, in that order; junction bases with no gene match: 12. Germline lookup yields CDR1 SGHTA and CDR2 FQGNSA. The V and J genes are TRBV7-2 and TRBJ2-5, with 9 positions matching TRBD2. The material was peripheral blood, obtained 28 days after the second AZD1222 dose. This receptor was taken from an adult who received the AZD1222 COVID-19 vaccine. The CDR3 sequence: CASSPRAGGAVETQYF. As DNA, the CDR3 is TGTGCCAGCAGCCCACGTGCGGGAGGGGCAGTGGAGACCCAGTACTTC.